This is a list of T cell receptor beta chains from one sample in a study of CD8 T cells in ankylosing spondylitis. Via MiXCR, TCRdb re-called the 5' RACE reads, giving one row per CDR3 protein. The sample consists of roughly 670,000 distinct CDR3 sequences, 15% to 20% of them appearing once. Sequenced: blood, either unsorted or a sorted T cell fraction (not recorded which). Receptors were obtained from a male donor with ankylosing spondylitis. CDR3s include the opening cysteine and the closing phenylalanine or tryptophan. A D gene is named only where the DNA matches it firmly. The listing skips clone size in some rows; elsewhere it reads once, few, many or a size class.

J gene	D gene	clone size	V gene	CDR3 protein	CDR3 DNA
TRBJ2-1	NA	NA	TRBV25-1	CASSEYGEDEQFF	TGTGCCAGCAGTGAATACGGGGAGGATGAGCAGTTCTTC
TRBJ2-5	NA	once	TRBV7-2	CASSLVPGGVGETQYF	TGTGCCAGCAGCTTAGTCCCAGGGGGGGTCGGAGAGACCCAGTACTTC
TRBJ1-4	NA	few	TRBV28	CASSGGTTTNEKLFF	TGTGCCAGCAGCGGGGGGACAACAACTAATGAAAAACTGTTTTTT
TRBJ2-7	NA	NA	TRBV7-9	CASSLDPRGDEQYF	TGTGCCAGCAGCTTGGACCCGAGGGGGGACGAGCAGTACTTC
TRBJ1-2	NA	NA	TRBV6-5	CASRLRRGGEGYTF	TGTGCCAGCAGATTACGTCGGGGGGGCGAGGGCTACACCTTC
TRBJ2-5	NA	few	TRBV6-5	CASTSGRETQYF	TGTGCCAGCACTAGTGGTCGAGAGACCCAGTACTTC
TRBJ2-7	TRBD1	NA	TRBV12-3/TRBV12-4	CASSFGTGELREQYF	TGTGCCAGCAGTTTCGGGACAGGGGAATTGAGGGAGCAGTACTTC
TRBJ2-1	NA	NA	TRBV29-1	CSVESVKGNEQFF	TGCAGCGTTGAGAGCGTCAAGGGCAATGAGCAGTTCTTC
TRBJ2-7	NA	NA	TRBV4-1	CASSQDRWGFYEQYF	TGCGCCAGCAGCCAAGACCGCTGGGGTTTCTACGAGCAGTACTTC
TRBJ2-3	NA	NA	TRBV24-1	CATSDSRGFEDTQYF	TGTGCCACCAGTGACTCCCGGGGGTTTGAAGATACGCAGTATTTT
TRBJ1-2	TRBD1	NA	TRBV29-1	CSGWERGQDYGYTF	TGCAGCGGGTGGGAAAGGGGGCAGGACTATGGCTACACCTTC
TRBJ1-4	NA	few	TRBV7-8	CASSLEPGRSEKLFF	TGTGCCAGCAGCTTAGAGCCAGGGAGATCGGAAAAACTGTTTTTT
TRBJ1-2	NA	NA	TRBV28	CASSLIGGVGPNYGYTF	TGTGCCAGCAGCTTAATAGGAGGAGTCGGGCCTAACTATGGCTACACCTTC
TRBJ1-5	NA	many	TRBV2	CASRADSLNQPQHF	TGTGCCAGCAGGGCCGACAGCCTCAATCAGCCCCAGCATTTT
TRBJ1-6	TRBD1	few	TRBV20-1	CSARQGANSPLHF	TGCAGTGCTAGACAGGGGGCAAATTCACCCCTCCACTTT
TRBJ2-7	NA	few	TRBV5-6	CASSFSTYYEQYF	TGTGCCAGCAGCTTTAGCACCTACTACGAGCAGTACTTC
TRBJ2-7	TRBD2	few	TRBV9	CASSVGTSGTGYEQYF	TGTGCCAGCAGCGTGGGGACTAGCGGGACTGGGTACGAGCAGTACTTC
TRBJ2-5	TRBD2	NA	TRBV12-3/TRBV12-4	CASRRVGGETQYF	TGTGCCAGCCGAAGGGTGGGGGGGGAGACCCAGTACTTC
TRBJ2-3	TRBD2	NA	TRBV20-1	CSAKGGVADTQYF	TGCAGTGCTAAGGGAGGGGTTGCAGATACGCAGTATTTT
TRBJ2-2	NA	few	TRBV5-1	CASSAGDRTTGELFF	TGCGCCAGCAGCGCCGGGGACCGAACGACCGGGGAGCTGTTTTTT
TRBJ1-5	NA	NA	TRBV5-8	CASSLLSAEQPQHF	TGTGCCAGCAGCTTGCTCAGTGCCGAGCAGCCCCAGCATTTT
TRBJ2-7	TRBD2	NA	TRBV4-2	CASSQEGLGNEQYF	TGTGCCAGCAGCCAAGAGGGACTAGGGAACGAGCAGTACTTC
TRBJ1-2	NA	NA	TRBV20-1	CSARDQVWIGGYTF	TGCAGTGCTAGAGATCAGGTCTGGATCGGGGGCTACACCTTC
TRBJ1-1	NA	NA	TRBV20-1	CSAQGHLGHTEAFF	TGCAGTGCTCAAGGACACCTCGGACACACTGAAGCTTTCTTT
TRBJ2-5	TRBD1	NA	TRBV3-1	CASSQRQGPETQYF	TGTGCCAGCAGCCAGAGACAGGGCCCAGAGACCCAGTACTTC
TRBJ2-4	TRBD1	few	TRBV4-1	CASSRDKGTGGYGSGAKNIQYF	TGCGCCAGCAGCCGCGATAAGGGGACAGGGGGCTACGGGAGCGGGGCCAAAAACATTCAGTACTTC
TRBJ1-5	NA	NA	TRBV6-2/TRBV6-3	CASSYSRYSNQPQHF	TGTGCCAGCAGTTACTCGAGGTATAGCAATCAGCCCCAGCATTTT
TRBJ1-5	NA	few	TRBV20-1	CSAEDPHNQPQHF	TGCAGTGCAGAGGATCCCCACAATCAGCCCCAGCATTTT
TRBJ1-2	TRBD1	NA	TRBV5-1	CASSPEARQGDGYTF	TGCGCCAGCAGCCCTGAGGCGCGACAGGGGGATGGCTACACCTTC
TRBJ2-7	NA	NA	TRBV11-2	CASSRLMGGDEQYF	TGTGCCAGCAGCCGGCTTATGGGTGGGGACGAGCAGTACTTC
TRBJ2-7	TRBD2	few	TRBV20-1	CSARVGLAGKYEQYF	TGCAGTGCTAGAGTAGGGCTAGCGGGGAAGTACGAGCAGTACTTC
TRBJ2-1	NA	NA	TRBV14	CASSQIPGLTYNEQFF	TGTGCCAGCAGCCAAATACCGGGACTGACCTACAATGAGCAGTTCTTC
TRBJ2-5	TRBD2	few	TRBV20-1	CSARPRTSGGQETQYF	TGCAGTGCTAGACCACGGACTAGCGGGGGACAAGAGACCCAGTACTTC